This T cell receptor (beta chain) derives from a study of blood T cell repertoires in COVID-19. Across the whole study: The origin of the acute and convalescent COVID-19 samples was the United States, Italy and Spain. T cells, B-cell-depleted T cells, or PBMCs supplied cDNA or gDNA.

Germline V gene data show CDR1 as SGHVS and CDR2 as FQNEAQ. There are 14 residues in the CDR3. V gave up 2 bases and J gave up 5 bases, with 12 bases separating them. Source study methods: Nucleated cell counts were estimated from reference gene primer amplification. Repertoires were generated with immunoSEQ multiplex PCR, while TCRdb's copy carries only in-frame clones and drops some. That table is the source of V, J and clone size, and D and trimming were worked out from the DNA. In the table there are just under 150,000 clones, about 88% of which are singletons. In this sample, this clone turned up once.

Sequencing was done on a sample of peripheral blood. This receptor was taken from a human donor with acute or convalescent COVID-19. The donor label of this sample is uncertain. The rearrangement uses TRBV7-8 and TRBJ2-5; TRBD2 might be the D (5 bases). CDR3 DNA sequence: TGTGCCAGCAGCTTAATCGGACTGGGGGAGACCCAGTACTTC. Protein sequence: CASSLIGLGETQYF.